A single sample is the source of the 10 T cell receptor beta chains below, sequenced in a study of beta chain features in type 1 diabetes. Their antigen targets remain unknown. General observations from the study: Shorter TCRB CDR3s, moderately but significantly so, marked every one of the four CD4+ subsets in Type 1 diabetes patients.

Every isolated RNA sample was fully reverse transcribed, so sequencing captured expressed TCRB transcripts. Repertoires were generated with immunoSEQ multiplex PCR, while TCRdb's copy carries only in-frame clones and drops some. The table records more than 300,000 clones, over 7% of them present only once. The sample consisted of central memory CD4+ T cells from blood. Receptor source: a man younger than 40 with type 1 diabetes.

This rearrangement joins TRBV10-3 to TRBJ1-5; no clear D. The CDR3 runs 14 residues. The V gene's germline CDR1 is ENHRY and CDR2 SYGVKD. Trimming stripped 8 bases from V and 0 bases from J, with 11 bases between. CDR3 region: CAIGGTTSNQPQHF. The DNA for the CDR3 is TGTGCCATCGGCGGAACAACTAGCAATCAGCCCCAGCATTTT.

This clone was detected a few times. V gene TRBV4-1 combines with J gene TRBJ2-3, with unresolved D. Germline values: CDR1 MGHRA, CDR2 YSYEKL. This CDR3 contains 13 residues. V lost 5 bases and J 0 bases, leaving 6 bases between the germline ends. The CDR3 DNA reads TGCGCCAGCAGCACCCATAGCACAGATACGCAGTATTTT. Protein product: CASSTHSTDTQYF.

This clone was counted a few times. The CDR3 DNA reads TGTGCCAGCAGAGCTAGCGGGGGAGCTTTGACCGGGAATGAGCAGTTCTTC. Its protein product is CASRASGGALTGNEQFF. The chain uses TRBV5-4 and TRBJ2-1; 10 positions match TRBD2. J was trimmed by 7 bases and V by 5 bases; bases with no gene match: 15. The CDR3 spans 17 residues. Per the germline V gene, CDR1 is SGHNT and CDR2 is YYREEE (reference sequence). The full variable domain, in which reference TRBV5-4 and TRBJ2-1 provide the parts outside the CDR3, is ETGVTQSPTHLIKTRGQQVTLRCSSQSGHNTVSWYQQALGQGPQFIFQYYREEENGRGNFPPRFSGLQFPNYSSELNVNALELDDSALYLCASRASGGALTGNEQFFGPGTRLTVL.

The rearrangement uses TRBV7-9 and TRBJ2-5, with 7 bases aligning to TRBD2. CDR3 length: 13 amino acids. V dropped 5 bases and J dropped 3; count of bases not matched to a gene: 3. Germline V gives CDR1 SEHNR, CDR2 FQNEAQ (reference sequence). CDR3 in DNA: TGTGCCAGCAGCATGGGACTAAAAGAGACCCAGTACTTC. This gives the protein CASSMGLKETQYF.

This clone was counted a few times. The chain couples TRBV28 to TRBJ1-2; a possible D gene is TRBD1 (6 bases). Trimming cost V 4 bases and J 5 bases, with 14 bases left between them. The length of the CDR3 is 14 residues. The V gene's germline CDR1 is MDHEN and CDR2 SYDVKM. The CDR3 DNA sequence: TGTGCCAGCAGTTCTCTAACAGGGTCATATGGCTACACCTTC. It encodes CASSSLTGSYGYTF.

The CDR3 sequence: CASSYGLVGGNEQFF. In nucleotides, the CDR3 is TGTGCCAGCAGCTACGGACTAGTAGGGGGCAATGAGCAGTTCTTC. The chain links TRBV6-5 to TRBJ2-1, with D tentatively TRBD2 (7 bases). This CDR3 spans 15 amino acids. Trimming took off 6 bases at V and 6 bases at J, with 18 bases between the two ends. The germline CDR1 and CDR2 sequences are MNHEY and SVGAGI.

The gene calls are TRBV18 and TRBJ2-7; TRBD1 matches at 7 bases. J was trimmed by 2 bases and V by 5 bases; bases with no gene match: 6. From germline, CDR1 is KGHSH and CDR2 LQKENI. This CDR3 has 14 residues. CDR3 loop: CASSTTGEAYEQYF. The CDR3 DNA follows: TGTGCCAGCTCAACAACAGGGGAAGCCTACGAGCAGTACTTC.

The sample holds a few counts of this clone. This rearrangement joins TRBV2 to TRBJ2-3; no clear D gene. This CDR3 has 11 residues. The V gene's germline CDR1 is SNHLY and CDR2 FYNNEI. V lost 11 bases and J lost 1, with 7 bases in between. The CDR3 DNA reads as TGTGCCGTCCTCCGCACAGATACGCAGTATTTT. Translation: CAVLRTDTQYF. The variable domain in full, completed from reference TRBV2 and TRBJ2-3, reads EPEVTQTPSHQVTQMGQEVILRCVPISNHLYFYWYRQILGQKVEFLVSFYNNEISEKSEIFDDQFSVERPDGSNFTLKIRSTKLEDSAMYFCAVLRTDTQYFGPGTRLTVL.

This sequence joins TRBV7-2 and TRBJ1-1; D not certain. The V gene's germline CDR1 is SGHTA and CDR2 FQGNSA. Trimming removed 3 bases from V and 11 bases from J, with 16 bases in between. This CDR3 comprises 13 residues. This CDR3 is CASSLKSALYAFF. The CDR3 bases are TGTGCCAGCAGCTTGAAATCGGCCCTGTATGCTTTCTTT.

This clone was seen only a few times. The chain has TRBV2 and TRBJ2-7; tentatively, D is TRBD2 (6 bases). Deletions cut 6 bases from V and 8 bases from J, with 14 bases between. Germline lookup yields CDR1 SNHLY and CDR2 FYNNEI. The length of the CDR3 is 12 residues. CDR3 sequence: CASRRDWRKQYF. CDR3 nucleotides: TGTGCCAGCAGGAGGGACTGGCGGAAGCAGTACTTC.